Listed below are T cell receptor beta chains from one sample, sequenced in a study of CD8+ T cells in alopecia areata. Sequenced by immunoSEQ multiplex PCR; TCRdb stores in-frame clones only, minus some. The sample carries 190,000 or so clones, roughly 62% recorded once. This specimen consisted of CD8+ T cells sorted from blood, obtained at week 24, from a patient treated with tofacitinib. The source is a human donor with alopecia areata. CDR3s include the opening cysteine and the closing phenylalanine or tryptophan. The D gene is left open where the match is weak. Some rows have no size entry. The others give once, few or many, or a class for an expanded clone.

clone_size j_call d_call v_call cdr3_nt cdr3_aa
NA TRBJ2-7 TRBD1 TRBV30 TGTGCCTGGAGTATGGGACAGGGACGCTCCTACGAGCAGTACTTC CAWSMGQGRSYEQYF
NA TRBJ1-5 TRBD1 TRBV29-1 TGCAGCGTTGAAGATAGGCGACAGGGTAGGGGACAGCCCCAGCATTTT CSVEDRRQGRGQPQHF
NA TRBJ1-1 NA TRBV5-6 TGTGCCAGCAGCTTTGGACGGCCGAACACTGAAGCTTTCTTT CASSFGRPNTEAFF
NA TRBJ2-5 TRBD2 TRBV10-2 TGCGCCAGCAGTGCTCTAGCGGGGGCCCAAGAGACCCAGTACTTC CASSALAGAQETQYF
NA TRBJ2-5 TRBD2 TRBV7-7 TGTGCTAGCAGCTCCCCCCGTAGCGGGGGGGCCCGGGAGACCCAGTACTTC CASSSPRSGGARETQYF
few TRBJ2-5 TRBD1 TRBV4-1 TGCGCCAGCAGCCTCTCAGGGGGTACCCAGTACTTC CASSLSGGTQYF
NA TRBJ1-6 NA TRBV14 TGTGCCAGCAGCCAAGAAGGGGTTAGTTCACCCCTCCACTTT CASSQEGVSSPLHF
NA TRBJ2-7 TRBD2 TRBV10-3 TGTGCCATTGATAGCGGGGGGCACGAGCAGTACTTC CAIDSGGHEQYF
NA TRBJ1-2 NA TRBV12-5 TGTGCTAGTGGGAACGGACAGTACTATGGCTACACCTTC CASGNGQYYGYTF
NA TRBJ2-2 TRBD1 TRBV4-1 TGCGCCAGCAGCCAAAGTCTAACAGGGGCGAGCACCGGGGAGCTGTTTTTT CASSQSLTGASTGELFF
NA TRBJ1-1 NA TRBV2 TGTGCCAGCACTCGGGACAATGAAGCTTTCTTT CASTRDNEAFF
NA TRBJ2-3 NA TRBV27 TGTGCCAGCAAGGAAATCGCGGGGGCTTTAGATACGCAGTATTTT CASKEIAGALDTQYF
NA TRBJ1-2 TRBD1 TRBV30 TGTGCCTGGAGGGGGGACAGGGACAACGTTAACTATGGCTACACCTTC CAWRGDRDNVNYGYTF
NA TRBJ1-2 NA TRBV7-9 TGTGCCAGCAGCCCCGGTAGCCGCGGCTACACCTTC CASSPGSRGYTF
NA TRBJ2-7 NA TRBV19 TGTGCCAGTAGTATTTGGGGGAACGAGCAGTACTTC CASSIWGNEQYF
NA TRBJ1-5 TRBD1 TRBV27 TGTGCCAGCAGTGTCAGCAGGGGGTCGGGTCAGCCCCAGCATTTT CASSVSRGSGQPQHF
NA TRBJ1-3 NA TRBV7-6 TGTGCCAGCAGCGGGCCGGGGGGCTCCAGGAGAAACACCATATATTTT CASSGPGGSRRNTIYF
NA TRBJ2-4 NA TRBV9 TGTGCCAGCAACGACGGGGATTCGGGCATTCAGTACTTC CASNDGDSGIQYF
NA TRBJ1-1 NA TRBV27 TGTGCCAGCAGTGGGAGCACTGAAGCTTTCTTT CASSGSTEAFF
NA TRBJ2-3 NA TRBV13 TGTGCCAGCAGAGGAGATACAGATACGCAGTATTTT CASRGDTDTQYF
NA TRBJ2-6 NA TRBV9 TGTGCCAGCAGCGACACGCTGGCCTCTGGGGCCAACGTCCTGACTTTC CASSDTLASGANVLTF
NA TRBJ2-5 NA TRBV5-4 TGTGCCAGCAGCTCCGGGACCGACCAAGAGACCCAGTACTTC CASSSGTDQETQYF
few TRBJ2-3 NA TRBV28 TGTGCCAGCAGAAATGGTCCAGATACGCAGTATTTT CASRNGPDTQYF
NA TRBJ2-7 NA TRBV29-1 TGCAGCGTAAGAGCGTTGACCGAGGGAGGAATTTACGAGCAGTACTTC CSVRALTEGGIYEQYF
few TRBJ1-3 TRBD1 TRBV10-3 TGTGCCATCAGTGGATATTCTGACAGGGCAAGAGGAAACACCATATATTTT CAISGYSDRARGNTIYF
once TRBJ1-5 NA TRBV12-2 TGTGCAAGTCGCTTCCAGGGGGGGATGCAGCCCCAGCATTTT CASRFQGGMQPQHF
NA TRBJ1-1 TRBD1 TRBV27 TGTGCCAGCAGATATGGACAGGGTGTAGCTTTCTTT CASRYGQGVAFF
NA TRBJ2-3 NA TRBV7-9 TGTGCCAGGGATGACGGCTACACAGATACGCAGTATTTT CARDDGYTDTQYF
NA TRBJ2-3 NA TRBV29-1 TGCAGCGTTGTTCCGGCAGATACGCAGTATTTT CSVVPADTQYF
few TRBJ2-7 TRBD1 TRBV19 TGTGCCAGTAGTCTAGGACAGGGTTCCTACGAGCAGTACTTC CASSLGQGSYEQYF
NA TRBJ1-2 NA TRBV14 TGTGCCAGCAGCCAAGCCGCAGGGACTGATTATGGCTACACCTTC CASSQAAGTDYGYTF
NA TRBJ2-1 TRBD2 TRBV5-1 TGCGCCAGCAGCTTGCAATTTCGTGCTAGCGGGGGGTGGAATGAGCAGTTCTTC CASSLQFRASGGWNEQFF
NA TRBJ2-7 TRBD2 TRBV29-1 TGCAGCGTTGAAGTTGGGCGGGAGTCCTACGAGCAGTACTTC CSVEVGRESYEQYF
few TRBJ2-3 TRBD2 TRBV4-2 TGTGCCAGCAGCCGCCCCCCTAGCGGGGGCACAGATACGCAGTATTTT CASSRPPSGGTDTQYF
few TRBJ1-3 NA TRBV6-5 TGTGCCAGCAGTTACGAAGGGACGGCTGGAAACACCATATATTTT CASSYEGTAGNTIYF
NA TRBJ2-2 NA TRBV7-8 TGTGCCAGCAGCTTAGATTACAGCGCCGGGGAGCTGTTTTTT CASSLDYSAGELFF
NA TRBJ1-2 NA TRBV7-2 TGTGCCAGCAGCTTTATCGGACTCTATGGCTACACCTTC CASSFIGLYGYTF
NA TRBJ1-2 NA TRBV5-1 TGCGCCAGCAGCTTGGACGGAACCTATGGCTACACCTTC CASSLDGTYGYTF
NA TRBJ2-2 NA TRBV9 TGTGCCAGCAGCGTGGAGGGGGCTCATACGAACACCGGGGAGCTGTTTTTT CASSVEGAHTNTGELFF
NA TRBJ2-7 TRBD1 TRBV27 TGTGCCAGCAGTTTATCTAGGACAGGACCCTACGAGCAGTACTTC CASSLSRTGPYEQYF
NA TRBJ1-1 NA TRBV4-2 TGTGCCAGCAGCCATCCACAGGGTGAAGCTTTCTTT CASSHPQGEAFF
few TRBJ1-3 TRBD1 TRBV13 TGTGCCAGCAGCCCCCCGCCGGACAGGCCTGGAAACACCATATATTTT CASSPPPDRPGNTIYF
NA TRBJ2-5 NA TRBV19 TGTGCCAGTAGTATAGTACGACGACCGAAAGAGACCCAGTACTTC CASSIVRRPKETQYF
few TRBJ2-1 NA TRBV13 TGTGCCAGCAGCTTAGATTCTGACCACAATGAGCAGTTCTTC CASSLDSDHNEQFF
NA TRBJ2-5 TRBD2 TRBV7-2 TGTGCCAGCAGCCCGTGGGCTAGCGGGAACCAAGAGACCCAGTACTTC CASSPWASGNQETQYF
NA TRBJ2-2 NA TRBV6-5 TGTGCCAGCAGCCTATCAGGGTATACCGGGGAGCTGTTTTTT CASSLSGYTGELFF
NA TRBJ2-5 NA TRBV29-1 TGCAGCGTTGAGACAGGACCCGACTGGACCCAGTACTTC CSVETGPDWTQYF
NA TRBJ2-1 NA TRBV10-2 TGCGCCAGCACGGACAGCTCCTACAATGAGCAGTTCTTC CASTDSSYNEQFF
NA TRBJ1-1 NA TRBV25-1 TGTGCCAGCAGTGAAGGCAGGGTGACTGAAGCTTTCTTT CASSEGRVTEAFF
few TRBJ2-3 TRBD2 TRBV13 TGTGCCAGCAGCTTATCGGTAGCGGGGGACACAGATACGCAGTATTTT CASSLSVAGDTDTQYF
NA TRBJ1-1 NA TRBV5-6 TGTGCCAGCAGCGGGGGGCCCCTTGAAGCTTTCTTT CASSGGPLEAFF
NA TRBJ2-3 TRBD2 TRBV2 TGTGCCAGCAGTGACCCTAGCGGGGGCCCTCCTCTCACAGATACGCAGTATTTT CASSDPSGGPPLTDTQYF
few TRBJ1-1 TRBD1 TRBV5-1 TGCGCCAGCAGCTTGCCGGGACAGGGACACACTGAAGCTTTCTTT CASSLPGQGHTEAFF
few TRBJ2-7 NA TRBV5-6 TGTGCCAGCAGCGTAGGAGGGTCGTACGAGCAGTACTTC CASSVGGSYEQYF
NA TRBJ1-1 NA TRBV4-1 TGCGCCAGCAGGCTTAGATCAAGGGGGAACACTGAAGCTTTCTTT CASRLRSRGNTEAFF
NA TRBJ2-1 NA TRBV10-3 TGTGCCATCAGTGAGCCCGGTGGCGGTAGCGTCCACAATGAGCAGTTCTTC CAISEPGGGSVHNEQFF